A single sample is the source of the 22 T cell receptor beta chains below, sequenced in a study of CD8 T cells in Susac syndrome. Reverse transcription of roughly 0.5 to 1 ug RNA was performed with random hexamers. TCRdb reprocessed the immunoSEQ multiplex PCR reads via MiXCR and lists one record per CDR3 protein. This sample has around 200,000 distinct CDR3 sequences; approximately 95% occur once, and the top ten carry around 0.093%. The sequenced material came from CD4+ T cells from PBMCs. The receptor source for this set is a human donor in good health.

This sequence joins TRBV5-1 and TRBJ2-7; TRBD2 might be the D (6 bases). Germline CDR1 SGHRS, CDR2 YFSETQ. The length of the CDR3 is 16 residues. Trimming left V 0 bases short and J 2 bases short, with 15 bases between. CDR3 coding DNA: TGCGCCAGCAGCTTGGGACCGGGACTGGGAACCTACGAGCAGTACTTC. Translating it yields CASSLGPGLGTYEQYF.

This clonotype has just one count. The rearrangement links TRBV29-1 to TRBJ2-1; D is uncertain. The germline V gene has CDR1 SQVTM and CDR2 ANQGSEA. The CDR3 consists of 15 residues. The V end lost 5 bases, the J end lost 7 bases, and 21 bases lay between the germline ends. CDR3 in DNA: TGCAGCGTTAAACCTGGCCGCCTGAGGCCAAATGAGCAGTTCTTC. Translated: CSVKPGRLRPNEQFF.

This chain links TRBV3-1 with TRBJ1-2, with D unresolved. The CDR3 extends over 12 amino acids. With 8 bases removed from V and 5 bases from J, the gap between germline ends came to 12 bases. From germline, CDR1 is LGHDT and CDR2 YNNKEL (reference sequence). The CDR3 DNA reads TGTGCCAGCGGGCGACGGCCTTATGGCTACACCTTC. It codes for CASGRRPYGYTF.

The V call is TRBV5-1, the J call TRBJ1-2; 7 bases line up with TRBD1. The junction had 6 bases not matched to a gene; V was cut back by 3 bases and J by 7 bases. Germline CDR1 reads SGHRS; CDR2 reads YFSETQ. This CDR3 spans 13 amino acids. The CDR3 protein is CASSYDRDGGYTF. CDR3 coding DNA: TGCGCCAGCAGCTATGACAGGGATGGTGGCTACACCTTC.

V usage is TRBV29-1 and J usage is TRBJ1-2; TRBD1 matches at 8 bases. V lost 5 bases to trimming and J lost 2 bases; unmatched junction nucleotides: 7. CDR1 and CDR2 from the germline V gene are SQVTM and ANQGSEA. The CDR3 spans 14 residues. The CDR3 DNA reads TGCAGCGTTAACACGCGGACAGGGAACTATGGCTACACCTTC. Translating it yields CSVNTRTGNYGYTF.

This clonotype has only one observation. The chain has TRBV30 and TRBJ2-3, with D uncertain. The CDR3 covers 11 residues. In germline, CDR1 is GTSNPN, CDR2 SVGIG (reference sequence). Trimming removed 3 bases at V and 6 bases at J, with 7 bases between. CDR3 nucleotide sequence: TGTGCCTGGAGGGCTGGGGATACGCAGTATTTT. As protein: CAWRAGDTQYF.

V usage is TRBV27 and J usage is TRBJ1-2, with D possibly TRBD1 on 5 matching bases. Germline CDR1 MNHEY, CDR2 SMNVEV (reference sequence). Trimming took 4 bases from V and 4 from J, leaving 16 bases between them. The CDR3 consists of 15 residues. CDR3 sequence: CASSSTSGPFYGYTF. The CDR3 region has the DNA TGTGCCAGCAGTTCGACTTCAGGGCCCTTCTATGGCTACACCTTC.

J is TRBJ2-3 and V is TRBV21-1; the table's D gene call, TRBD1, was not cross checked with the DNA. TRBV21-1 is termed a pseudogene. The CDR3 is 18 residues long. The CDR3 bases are TGTGCCAGCAGCAAATCTGGCCTGCGACAGGGGAAAACAGATACGCAGTATTTT. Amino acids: CASSKSGLRQGKTDTQYF.

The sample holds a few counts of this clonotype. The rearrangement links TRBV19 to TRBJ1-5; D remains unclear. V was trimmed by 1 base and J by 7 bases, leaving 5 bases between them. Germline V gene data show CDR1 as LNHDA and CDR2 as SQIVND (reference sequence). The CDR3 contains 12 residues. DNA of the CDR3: TGTGCCAGTAGTATAGGCGGACAGCCCCAGCATTTT. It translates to CASSIGGQPQHF.

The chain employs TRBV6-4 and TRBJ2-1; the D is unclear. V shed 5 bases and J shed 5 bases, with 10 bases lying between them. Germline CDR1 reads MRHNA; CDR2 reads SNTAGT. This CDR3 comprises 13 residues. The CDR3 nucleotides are TGTGCCAGCAGTAGGGTAGCCAACAATGAGCAGTTCTTC. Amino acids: CASSRVANNEQFF.

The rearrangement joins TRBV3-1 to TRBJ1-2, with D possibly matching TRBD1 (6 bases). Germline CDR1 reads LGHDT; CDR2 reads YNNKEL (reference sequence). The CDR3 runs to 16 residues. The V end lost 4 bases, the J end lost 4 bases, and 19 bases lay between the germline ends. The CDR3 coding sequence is TGTGCCAGCAGCCGAGGGACATCTCAGACCCCCTATGGCTACACCTTC. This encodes CASSRGTSQTPYGYTF.

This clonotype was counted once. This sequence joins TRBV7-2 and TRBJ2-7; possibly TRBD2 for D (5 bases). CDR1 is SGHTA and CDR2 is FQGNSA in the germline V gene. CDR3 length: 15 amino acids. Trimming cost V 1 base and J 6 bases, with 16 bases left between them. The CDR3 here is CASSLGPGDSSEQYF. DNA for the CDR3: TGTGCCAGCAGCTTAGGTCCCGGGGATTCGTCCGAGCAGTACTTC.

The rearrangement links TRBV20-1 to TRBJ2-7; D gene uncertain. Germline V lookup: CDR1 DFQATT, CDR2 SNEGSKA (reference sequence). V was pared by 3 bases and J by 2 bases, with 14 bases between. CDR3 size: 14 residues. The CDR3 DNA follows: TGCAGTGCTAGTAAGGGTGGTAGCCCCTACGAGCAGTACTTC. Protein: CSASKGGSPYEQYF.

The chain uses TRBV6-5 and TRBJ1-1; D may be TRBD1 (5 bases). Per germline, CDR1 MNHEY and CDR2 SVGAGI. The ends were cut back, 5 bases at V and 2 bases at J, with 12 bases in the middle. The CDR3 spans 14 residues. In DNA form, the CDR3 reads TGTGCCAGCAGTCCGATCCAGGGAAACACTGAAGCTTTCTTT. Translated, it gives CASSPIQGNTEAFF.

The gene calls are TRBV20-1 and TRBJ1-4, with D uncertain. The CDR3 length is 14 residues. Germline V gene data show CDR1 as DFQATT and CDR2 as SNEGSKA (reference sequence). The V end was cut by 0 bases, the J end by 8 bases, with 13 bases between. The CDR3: CSARDPGTTEKLFF. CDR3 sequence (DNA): TGCAGTGCTAGAGACCCCGGCACAACAGAAAAACTGTTTTTT.

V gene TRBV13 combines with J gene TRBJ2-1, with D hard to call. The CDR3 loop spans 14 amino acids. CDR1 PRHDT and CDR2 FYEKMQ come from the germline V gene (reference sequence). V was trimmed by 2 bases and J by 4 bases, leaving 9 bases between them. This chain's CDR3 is CASSLNTVYNEQFF. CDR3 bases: TGTGCCAGCAGCTTAAATACGGTTTACAATGAGCAGTTCTTC.

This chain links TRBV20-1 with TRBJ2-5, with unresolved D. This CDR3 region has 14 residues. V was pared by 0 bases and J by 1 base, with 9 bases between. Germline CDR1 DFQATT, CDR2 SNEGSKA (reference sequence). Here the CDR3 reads CSARDLNAQETQYF. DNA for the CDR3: TGCAGTGCTAGAGACCTGAACGCCCAAGAGACCCAGTACTTC.

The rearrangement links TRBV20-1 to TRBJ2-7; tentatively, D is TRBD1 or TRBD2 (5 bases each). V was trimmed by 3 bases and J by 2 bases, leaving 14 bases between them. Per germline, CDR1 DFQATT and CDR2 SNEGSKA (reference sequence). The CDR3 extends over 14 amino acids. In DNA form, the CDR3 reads TGCAGTGCTAGGGGCCCCGGGGACGCCTACGAGCAGTACTTC. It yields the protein CSARGPGDAYEQYF.

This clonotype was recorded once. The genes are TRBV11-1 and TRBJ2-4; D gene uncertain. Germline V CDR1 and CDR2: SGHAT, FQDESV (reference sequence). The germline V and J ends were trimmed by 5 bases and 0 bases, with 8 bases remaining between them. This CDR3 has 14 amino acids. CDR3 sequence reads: CASSPGLAKNIQYF. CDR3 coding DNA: TGTGCCAGCAGCCCGGGCCTAGCCAAAAACATTCAGTACTTC.

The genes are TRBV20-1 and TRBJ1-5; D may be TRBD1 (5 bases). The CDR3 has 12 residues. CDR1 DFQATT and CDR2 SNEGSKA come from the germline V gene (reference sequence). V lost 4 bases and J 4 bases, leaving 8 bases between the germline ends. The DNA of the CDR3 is TGCAGTGCTACCGGGGGAAATCAGCCCCAGCATTTT. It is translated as CSATGGNQPQHF.

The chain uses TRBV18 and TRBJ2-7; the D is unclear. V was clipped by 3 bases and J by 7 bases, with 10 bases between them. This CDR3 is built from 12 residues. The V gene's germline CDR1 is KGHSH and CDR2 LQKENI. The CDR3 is CASSPSLGEQYV. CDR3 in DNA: TGTGCCAGCTCACCTTCACTGGGTGAGCAGTACGTC.

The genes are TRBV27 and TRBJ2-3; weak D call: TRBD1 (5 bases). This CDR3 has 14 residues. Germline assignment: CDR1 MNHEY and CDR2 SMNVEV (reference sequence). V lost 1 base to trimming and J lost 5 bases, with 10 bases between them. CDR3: CASSLYPGLDTQYF. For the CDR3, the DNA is TGTGCCAGCAGTTTATATCCAGGGTTAGATACGCAGTATTTT.